This T cell receptor (beta chain) was recorded in a study of control samples from healthy donors and cancer patients. In germline, CDR1 is MNHEY, CDR2 SVGAGI. Between the trimmed V and J ends, which lost 9 bases and 0 bases, there was a span of 12 bases. The CDR3 totals 14 residues. Only in-frame clones appear in the TCRdb table, and some are missing; sequencing was by immunoSEQ multiplex PCR. The table includes about 44,000 clones, roughly 86% detected once. The sequence came from a woman aged 55-69 years with lung cancer. V gene TRBV6-5 combines with J gene TRBJ1-5; D possibly corresponds to TRBD1 (5 bases). Sequencing was done on a sample of PBMCs. As DNA, the CDR3 is TGTGCCAGTTGGGACCGATTTAGCAATCAGCCCCAGCATTTT. Its protein is CASWDRFSNQPQHF.